The TCR beta chain described here comes from a study of monozygotic twins with inflammatory bowel disease. Reprocessing the 5' RACE reads, TCRdb reports a single entry for every CDR3 protein and omits DNA. Seen in this sample are 300,000 to 450,000 distinct CDR3 sequences; the ten most common clones hold approximately 2.8%. Total RNA isolation used whole blood (no T cell sorting was performed). The germline V gene encodes CDR1 SGHTA and CDR2 FQGNSA. CDR3 length: 14 residues. V and J are TRBV7-2 and TRBJ1-1; absent DNA, TCRdb's TRBD1 call cannot be checked. The sample consisted of blood. This receptor was taken from a human donor with ulcerative colitis or Crohn's disease, or a healthy co-twin of an affected twin (not recorded which). CDR3 residues: CASSLAGQGTEAFF.